A single sample gave rise to the 17 T cell receptor beta chains below, sequenced in a study of cytomegalovirus exposure and HLA in healthy donors. Sequenced by immunoSEQ multiplex PCR; TCRdb stores in-frame clones only, minus some. The table lists some 160,000 clones, approximately 89% of them singletons, with around 0.7% in the top ten. Material: PBMCs. The receptor source for this set is a young man in good health and CMV-seronegative.

V gene TRBV29-1 combines with J gene TRBJ2-1, with a tentative D call TRBD1 (7 bases). The CDR3 sequence is 14 residues long. The V and J ends lost 4 bases and 15 bases respectively, with 25 bases between them. Germline CDR1 reads SQVTM; CDR2 reads ANQGSEA. The CDR3, as DNA: TGCAGCGTTGCGGTCGTCAGGGGGGATTATCCAACGTTCTTC. Amino acid sequence: CSVAVVRGDYPTFF.

J is TRBJ2-3 and V is TRBV5-6; TRBD2 might be the D (8 bases). CDR1 is SGHDT and CDR2 is YYEEEE in the germline V gene. The CDR3 is made up of 16 amino acids. The germline V and J ends were trimmed by 0 bases and 15 bases, with 26 bases remaining between them. CDR3 residues: CASSLGSTGLAGSRYF. CDR3 nucleotides: TGTGCCAGCAGCTTGGGCTCGACAGGGCTAGCGGGTTCACGATATTTT.

The V and J genes are TRBV18 and TRBJ1-4; no reliable D call. The CDR3 has 15 residues. Germline V gene data show CDR1 as KGHSH and CDR2 as LQKENI. With 4 bases removed from V and 0 bases from J, the gap between germline ends came to 9 bases. The CDR3 DNA sequence: TGTGCCAGCTCACTCACGGTTGCAACTAATGAAAAACTGTTTTTT. Protein sequence: CASSLTVATNEKLFF.

The chain links TRBV9 to TRBJ2-3, with TRBD2 matching over 12 bases. This CDR3 is 14 amino acids long. V was clipped by 0 bases and J by 10 bases; unmatched bases: 3. CDR1 SGDLS and CDR2 YYNGEE come from the germline V gene. The CDR3 DNA sequence: TGTGCCAGCAGCGTAGGACTAGCGGGAGTTGCGCAGTATTTT. The encoded protein is CASSVGLAGVAQYF. Complete variable domain (other parts from reference TRBV9 and TRBJ2-3): DSGVTQTPKHLITATGQRVTLRCSPRSGDLSVYWYQQSLDQGLQFLIQYYNGEERAKGNILERFSAQQFPDLHSELNLSSLELGDSALYFCASSVGLAGVAQYFGPGTRLTVL.

The chain uses TRBV2 and TRBJ2-5, with 7 bases that match TRBD1. V shed 5 bases, J shed 2 bases, and the junction held 8 bases outside the gene matches. From germline, CDR1 is SNHLY and CDR2 FYNNEI. The CDR3 sequence is 15 residues long. CDR3 in DNA: TGTGCCAGCAGTCAAATTACAGGGGTGCAAGAGACCCAGTACTTC. Translating gives CASSQITGVQETQYF.

The rearrangement links TRBV11-3 to TRBJ1-3, with D maybe TRBD1 (5 bases). The CDR3 length is 15 residues. Germline-derived CDR1 and CDR2 are SGHNT and YENEEA. The ends were cut back, 4 bases at V and 0 bases at J, with 10 bases in the middle. CDR3 bases: TGTGCCAGCAGCTCACCCAGGGCCTCTGGAAACACCATATATTTT. It translates to CASSSPRASGNTIYF.

The rearrangement uses TRBV7-3 and TRBJ2-3; the match to TRBD2 covers 9 bases. CDR1 is SGHTA and CDR2 is FQGTGA in the germline V gene. J was trimmed by 3 bases and V by 1 base; bases with no gene match: 11. This CDR3 contains 18 residues. The CDR3 DNA sequence: TGTGCCAGCAGCTTAATCCCTCTGACTAGCGGAATTACAGATACGCAGTATTTT. This encodes CASSLIPLTSGITDTQYF.

The chain links TRBV10-3 to TRBJ1-5; possible D gene TRBD1, 6 bases. Germline CDR1 is ENHRY and CDR2 is SYGVKD. The CDR3 extends over 15 amino acids. The V and J ends lost 4 bases and 5 bases respectively, with 15 bases between them. The CDR3 is CAISGTATPYQPQHF. In DNA, the CDR3 is TGTGCCATCAGTGGGACAGCCACCCCGTATCAGCCCCAGCATTTT.

The chain has TRBV27 and TRBJ1-4; no firm D call. Germline CDR1 is MNHEY and CDR2 is SMNVEV (reference sequence). V was shortened by 9 bases and J by 5 bases, with 16 bases between the two germline ends. The length of the CDR3 is 14 residues. CDR3 sequence: CASASIVRNEKLFF. The CDR3 DNA reads TGTGCCAGTGCTTCGATTGTGAGAAATGAAAAACTGTTTTTT.

The genes are TRBV4-1 and TRBJ2-1; D possibly corresponds to TRBD1 (6 bases). The CDR3 is made up of 11 amino acids. From germline, CDR1 is MGHRA and CDR2 YSYEKL. Trimming left V 0 bases short and J 12 bases short, with 6 bases between. CDR3 DNA sequence: TGCGCCAGCAGCCAAGAAGGGGGGCAGTTCTTC. Translated, it gives CASSQEGGQFF.

V is TRBV30 and J is TRBJ1-1, with D possibly matching TRBD1 (5 bases). The CDR3 spans 13 residues. Trimming cost V 5 bases and J 0 bases, with 10 bases left between them. In germline, CDR1 is GTSNPN, CDR2 SVGIG (reference sequence). CDR3 nucleotide sequence: TGTGCCTGGGGGGACTCCTTGAACACTGAAGCTTTCTTT. Protein: CAWGDSLNTEAFF. Full variable domain (missing parts from reference TRBV30 and TRBJ1-1): SQTIHQWPATLVQPVGSPLSLECTVEGTSNPNLYWYRQAAGRGLQLLFYSVGIGQISSEVPQNLSASRPQDRQFILSSKKLLLSDSGFYLCAWGDSLNTEAFFGQGTRLTVV.

V gene TRBV2 combines with J gene TRBJ1-2; D may be TRBD1 (6 bases). CDR1 and CDR2 (germline): SNHLY, FYNNEI. This CDR3 is 13 amino acids long. V lost 6 bases, J lost 8 bases, and 16 bases lay in between. The CDR3 nucleotides are TGTGCCAGCAGCAGCGGGGAGGGGGAAGGCTACACCTTC. It encodes CASSSGEGEGYTF.

Only one count was recorded for this clone. This chain connects TRBV5-1 to TRBJ2-3; 8 nucleotides match TRBD2. V dropped 0 bases and J dropped 4; count of bases not matched to a gene: 7. The CDR3 is made up of 16 amino acids. Germline-derived CDR1 and CDR2 are SGHRS and YFSETQ. For the CDR3, the DNA is TGCGCCAGCAGCTTGGGAGCGGGAGCATGGCCAGATACGCAGTATTTT. Translation: CASSLGAGAWPDTQYF.

This clone has a handful of counts. The chain joins TRBV20-1 to TRBJ1-1; D not resolved. Trimming cost V 4 bases and J 0 bases, with 3 bases left between them. Germline values: CDR1 DFQATT, CDR2 SNEGSKA (reference sequence). This CDR3 has 11 amino acids. The CDR3 bases are TGCAGTGCTATAATGAACACTGAAGCTTTCTTT. This gives the protein CSAIMNTEAFF.

V is TRBV5-6 and J is TRBJ2-5; D remains ambiguous. V was pared by 2 bases and J by 2 bases, with 7 bases between. This CDR3 contains 13 residues. CDR1 and CDR2 (germline): SGHDT, YYEEEE. The DNA for the CDR3 is TGTGCCAGCAGCTTTGCGGCACAAGAGACCCAGTACTTC. It codes for CASSFAAQETQYF.

The chain employs TRBV19 and TRBJ1-5; possibly TRBD1 for D (6 bases). The CDR3 loop spans 13 amino acids. The V and J ends lost 3 bases and 11 bases respectively, with 14 bases between them. CDR1 and CDR2 from the germline V gene are LNHDA and SQIVND (reference sequence). CDR3 in DNA: TGTGCCAGTAGTATTTCCCGGACAGTTACCCAGCATTTT. As protein: CASSISRTVTQHF.

This chain connects TRBV6-6 to TRBJ2-1, with TRBD1 as a possible D gene (6 bases). V lost 8 bases and J 6 bases, leaving 17 bases between the germline ends. The CDR3 is 14 residues long. Germline V gene lookup returns CDR1 MNHNY and CDR2 SVGAGI (reference sequence). CDR3 protein: CASSRDKEPNEQFF. The DNA of the CDR3 is TGTGCCAGCTCCCGGGACAAGGAACCCAATGAGCAGTTCTTC.